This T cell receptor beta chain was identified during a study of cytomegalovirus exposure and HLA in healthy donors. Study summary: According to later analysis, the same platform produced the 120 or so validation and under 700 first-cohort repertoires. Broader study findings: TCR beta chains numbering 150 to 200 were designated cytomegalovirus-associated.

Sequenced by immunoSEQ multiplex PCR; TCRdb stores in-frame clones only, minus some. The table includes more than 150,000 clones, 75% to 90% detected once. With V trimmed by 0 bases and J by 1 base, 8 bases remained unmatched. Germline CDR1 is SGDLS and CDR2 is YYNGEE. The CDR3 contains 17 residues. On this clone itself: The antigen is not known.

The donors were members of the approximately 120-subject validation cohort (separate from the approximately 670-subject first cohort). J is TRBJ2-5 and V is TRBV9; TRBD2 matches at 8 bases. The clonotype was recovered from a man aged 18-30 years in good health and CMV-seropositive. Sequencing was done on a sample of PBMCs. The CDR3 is CASSVDPLAGIQETQYF. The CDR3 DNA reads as TGTGCCAGCAGCGTAGATCCTCTAGCGGGTATCCAAGAGACCCAGTACTTC.